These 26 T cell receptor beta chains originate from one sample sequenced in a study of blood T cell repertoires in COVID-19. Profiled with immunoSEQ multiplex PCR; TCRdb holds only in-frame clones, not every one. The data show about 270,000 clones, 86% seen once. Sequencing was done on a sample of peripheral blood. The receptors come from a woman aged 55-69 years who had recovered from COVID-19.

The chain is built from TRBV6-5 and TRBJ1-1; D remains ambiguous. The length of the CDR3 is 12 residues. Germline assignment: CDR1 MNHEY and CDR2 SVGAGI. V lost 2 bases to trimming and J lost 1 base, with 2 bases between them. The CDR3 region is CASSYRNTEAFF. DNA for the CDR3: TGTGCCAGCAGTTACCGGAACACTGAAGCTTTCTTT.

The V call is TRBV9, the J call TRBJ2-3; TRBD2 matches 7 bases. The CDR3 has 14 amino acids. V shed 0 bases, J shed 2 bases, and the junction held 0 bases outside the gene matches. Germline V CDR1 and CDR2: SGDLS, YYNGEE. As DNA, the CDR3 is TGTGCCAGCAGCGTAGGGGACTACACAGATACGCAGTATTTT. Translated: CASSVGDYTDTQYF.

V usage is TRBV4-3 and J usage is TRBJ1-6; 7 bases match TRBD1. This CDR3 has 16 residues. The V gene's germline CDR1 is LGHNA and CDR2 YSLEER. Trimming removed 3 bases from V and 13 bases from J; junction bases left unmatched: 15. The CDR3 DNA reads TGCGCCAGCAGCCATGGGTTGGACAGGCCCTACTTGCCCCTCCACTTT. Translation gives CASSHGLDRPYLPLHF.

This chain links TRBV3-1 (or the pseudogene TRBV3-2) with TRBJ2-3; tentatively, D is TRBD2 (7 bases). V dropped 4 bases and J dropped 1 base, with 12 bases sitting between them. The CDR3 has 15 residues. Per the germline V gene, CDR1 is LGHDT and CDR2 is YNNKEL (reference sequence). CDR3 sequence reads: CASSRRGPGTDTQYF. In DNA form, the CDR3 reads TGTGCCAGCAGCCGGCGGGGGCCCGGCACAGATACGCAGTATTTT.

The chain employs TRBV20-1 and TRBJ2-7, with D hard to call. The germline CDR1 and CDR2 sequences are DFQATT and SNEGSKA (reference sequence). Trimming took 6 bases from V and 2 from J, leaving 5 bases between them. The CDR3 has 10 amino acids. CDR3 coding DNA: TGCAGTGCAACGGCCTACGAGCAGTACTTC. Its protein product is CSATAYEQYF.

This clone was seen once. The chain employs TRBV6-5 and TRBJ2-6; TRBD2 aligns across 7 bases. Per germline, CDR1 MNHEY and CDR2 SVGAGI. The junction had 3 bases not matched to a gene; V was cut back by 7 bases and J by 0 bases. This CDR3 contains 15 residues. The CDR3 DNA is TGTGCCAGCACGGGAGGAAGCTCTGGGGCCAACGTCCTGACTTTC. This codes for CASTGGSSGANVLTF.

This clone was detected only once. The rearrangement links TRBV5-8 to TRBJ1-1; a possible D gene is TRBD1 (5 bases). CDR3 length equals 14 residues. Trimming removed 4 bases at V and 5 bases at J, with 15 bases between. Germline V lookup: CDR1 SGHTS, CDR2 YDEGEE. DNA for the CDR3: TGTGCCAGCAGCCTGGGGGTCGGGTGGACTGAAGCTTTCTTT. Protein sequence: CASSLGVGWTEAFF. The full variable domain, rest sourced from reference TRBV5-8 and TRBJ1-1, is EAGVTQSPTHLIKTRGQQATLRCSPISGHTSVYWYQQALGLGLQFLLWYDEGEERNRGNFPPRFSGRQFPNYSSELNVNALELEDSALYLCASSLGVGWTEAFFGQGTRLTVV.

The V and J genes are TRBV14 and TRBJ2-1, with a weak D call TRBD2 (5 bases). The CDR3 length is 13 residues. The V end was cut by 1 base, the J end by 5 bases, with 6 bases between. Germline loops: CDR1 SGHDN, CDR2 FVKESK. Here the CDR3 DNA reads TGTGCCAGCAGCCAAGGGAGGCACAATGAGCAGTTCTTC. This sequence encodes CASSQGRHNEQFF.

CDR3 loop: CASSVTGNSPLHF. CDR3 sequence (DNA): TGTGCCAGTAGTGTAACAGGGAATTCACCCCTCCACTTT. This rearrangement joins TRBV19 to TRBJ1-6; maybe TRBD1 (6 bases). This CDR3 comprises 13 residues. CDR1 and CDR2 from the germline V gene are LNHDA and SQIVND (reference sequence). Trimming left V 5 bases short and J 7 bases short, with 9 bases between.

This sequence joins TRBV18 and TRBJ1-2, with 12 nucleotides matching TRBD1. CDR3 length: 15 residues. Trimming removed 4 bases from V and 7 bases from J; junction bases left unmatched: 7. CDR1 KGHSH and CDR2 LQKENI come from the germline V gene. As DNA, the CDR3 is TGTGCCAGCTCACTCCTGGGACAGGGGGCATCTGGCTACACCTTC. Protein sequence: CASSLLGQGASGYTF.

Here the CDR3 reads CASRVGAGANQPQHF. CDR3 sequence (DNA): TGCGCCAGCAGAGTAGGGGCAGGGGCCAATCAGCCCCAGCATTTT. The V gene is TRBV4-1, the J gene TRBJ1-5; tentative D call: TRBD1 (6 bases). V gave up 6 bases and J gave up 3 bases, with 15 bases separating them. The germline V gene has CDR1 MGHRA and CDR2 YSYEKL. This CDR3 has 15 residues.

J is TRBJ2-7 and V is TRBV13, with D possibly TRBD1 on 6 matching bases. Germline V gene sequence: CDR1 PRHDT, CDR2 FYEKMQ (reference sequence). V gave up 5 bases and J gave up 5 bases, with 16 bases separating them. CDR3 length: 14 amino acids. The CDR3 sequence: CASSHLRGWNEQYF. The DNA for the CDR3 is TGTGCCAGCAGCCACTTGAGGGGGTGGAACGAGCAGTACTTC. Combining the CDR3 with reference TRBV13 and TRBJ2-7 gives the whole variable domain AAGVIQSPRHLIKEKRETATLKCYPIPRHDTVYWYQQGPGQDPQFLISFYEKMQSDKGSIPDRFSAQQFSDYHSELNMSSLELGDSALYFCASSHLRGWNEQYFGPGTRLTVT.

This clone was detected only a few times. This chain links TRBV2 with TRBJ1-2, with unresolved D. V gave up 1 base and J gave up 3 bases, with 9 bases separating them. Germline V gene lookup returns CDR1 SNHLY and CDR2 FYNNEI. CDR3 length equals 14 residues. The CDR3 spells CASSEESDYYGYTF. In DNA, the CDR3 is TGTGCCAGCAGTGAAGAGAGCGACTACTATGGCTACACCTTC.

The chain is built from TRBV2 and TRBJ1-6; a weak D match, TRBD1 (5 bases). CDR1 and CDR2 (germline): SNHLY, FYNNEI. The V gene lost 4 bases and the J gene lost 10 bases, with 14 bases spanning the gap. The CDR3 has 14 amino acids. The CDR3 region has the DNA TGTGCCAGCAGTGTTCTCAGGGAACAGTCACCCCTCCACTTT. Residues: CASSVLREQSPLHF.

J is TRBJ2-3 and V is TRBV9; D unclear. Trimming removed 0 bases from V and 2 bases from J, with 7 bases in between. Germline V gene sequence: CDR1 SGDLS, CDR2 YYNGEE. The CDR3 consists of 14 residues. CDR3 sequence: CASSVDRDTDTQYF. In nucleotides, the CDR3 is TGTGCCAGCAGCGTAGATCGAGACACAGATACGCAGTATTTT.

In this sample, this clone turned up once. The CDR3 bases are TGCGCCAGCAGCTTGGCCTTAGCCTGGGAGACCCAGTACTTC. Translating it yields CASSLALAWETQYF. The chain uses TRBV5-1 and TRBJ2-5; D unclear. The CDR3 is made up of 14 amino acids. The germline V gene encodes CDR1 SGHRS and CDR2 YFSETQ. Deletions cut 0 bases from V and 5 bases from J, with 11 bases between.

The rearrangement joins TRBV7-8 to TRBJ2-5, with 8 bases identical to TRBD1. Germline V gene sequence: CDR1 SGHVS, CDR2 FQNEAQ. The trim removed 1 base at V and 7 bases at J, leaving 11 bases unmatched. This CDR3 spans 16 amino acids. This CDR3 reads CASSLEGQGIRRTQYF. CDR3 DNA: TGTGCCAGCAGCTTAGAAGGACAGGGCATAAGACGGACCCAGTACTTC.

CDR3 region: CASSTTGQIGETQYF. Written as DNA, the CDR3 is TGTGCCAGCAGTACCACCGGACAGATTGGGGAGACCCAGTACTTC. The V call is TRBV6-2 or TRBV6-3, the J call TRBJ2-5; D is possibly TRBD1 (6 bases). Deletions cut 5 bases from V and 5 bases from J, with 18 bases between. Germline V gene lookup returns CDR1 MNHEY and CDR2 SVGEGT. This CDR3 has 15 residues.

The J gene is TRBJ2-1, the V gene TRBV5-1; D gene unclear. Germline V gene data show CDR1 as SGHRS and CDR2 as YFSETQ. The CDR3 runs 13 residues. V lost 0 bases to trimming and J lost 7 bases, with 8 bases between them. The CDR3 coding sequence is TGCGCCAGCAGCTTGGGGCTAGTAAATGAGCAGTTCTTC. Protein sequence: CASSLGLVNEQFF.

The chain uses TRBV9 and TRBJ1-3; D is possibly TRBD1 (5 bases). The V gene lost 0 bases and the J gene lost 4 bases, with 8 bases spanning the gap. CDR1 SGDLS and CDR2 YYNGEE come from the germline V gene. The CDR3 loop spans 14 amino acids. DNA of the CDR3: TGTGCCAGCAGCGTAGGGAACAGGGGAAACACCATATATTTT. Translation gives CASSVGNRGNTIYF.

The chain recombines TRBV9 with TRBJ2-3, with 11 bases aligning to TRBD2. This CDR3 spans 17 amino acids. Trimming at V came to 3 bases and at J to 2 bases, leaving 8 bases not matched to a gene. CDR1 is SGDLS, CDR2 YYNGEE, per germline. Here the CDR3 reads CASSARGTSGPTDTQYF. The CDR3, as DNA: TGTGCCAGCAGCGCCCGCGGGACTAGCGGCCCCACAGATACGCAGTATTTT.

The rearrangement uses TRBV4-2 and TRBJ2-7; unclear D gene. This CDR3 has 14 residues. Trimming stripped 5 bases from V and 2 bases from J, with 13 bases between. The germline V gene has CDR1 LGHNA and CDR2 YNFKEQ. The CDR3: CASSGRPQPYEQYF. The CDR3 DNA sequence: TGTGCCAGCAGCGGGCGACCGCAGCCCTACGAGCAGTACTTC.

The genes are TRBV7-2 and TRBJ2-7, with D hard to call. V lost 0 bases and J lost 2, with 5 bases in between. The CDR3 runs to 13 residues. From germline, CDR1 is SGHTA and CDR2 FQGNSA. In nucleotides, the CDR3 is TGTGCCAGCAGCTTAGCAACAGCCTACGAGCAGTACTTC. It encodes CASSLATAYEQYF. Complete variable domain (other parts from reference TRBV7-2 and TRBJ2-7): GAGVSQSPSNKVTEKGKDVELRCDPISGHTALYWYRQSLGQGLEFLIYFQGNSAPDKSGLPSDRFSAERTGGSVSTLTIQRTQQEDSAVYLCASSLATAYEQYFGPGTRLTVT.

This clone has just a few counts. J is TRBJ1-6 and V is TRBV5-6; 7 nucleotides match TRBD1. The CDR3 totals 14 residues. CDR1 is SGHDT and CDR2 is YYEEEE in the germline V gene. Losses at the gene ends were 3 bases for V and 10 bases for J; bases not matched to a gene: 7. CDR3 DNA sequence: TGTGCCAGCAGCTGGAGGGGGACAGTCTCACCCCTCCACTTT. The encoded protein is CASSWRGTVSPLHF.

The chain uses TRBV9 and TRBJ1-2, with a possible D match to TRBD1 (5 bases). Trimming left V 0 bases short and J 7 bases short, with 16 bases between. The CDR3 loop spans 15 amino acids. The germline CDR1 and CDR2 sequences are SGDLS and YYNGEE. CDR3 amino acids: CASSVAAREAGGYTF. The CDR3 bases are TGTGCCAGCAGCGTAGCTGCCAGGGAAGCTGGTGGCTACACCTTC.

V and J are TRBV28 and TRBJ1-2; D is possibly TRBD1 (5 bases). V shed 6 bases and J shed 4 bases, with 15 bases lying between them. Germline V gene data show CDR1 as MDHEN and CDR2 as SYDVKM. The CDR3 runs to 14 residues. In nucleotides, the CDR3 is TGTGCCAGCAGCCGTACCGACAGTACCTATGGCTACACCTTC. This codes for CASSRTDSTYGYTF.